This T cell receptor (beta chain) was captured in a study of cytomegalovirus exposure and HLA in healthy donors. The study ran its PCR with 60 Vbeta and 13 Jbeta primers. Assay: immunoSEQ multiplex PCR; the TCRdb copy retains only in-frame clones and omits some. The sample carries around 220,000 clones, more than 60% recorded once. General study results and limits: Some V segments, TRBV6-2 and TRBV6-3 among them, were indistinguishable and were therefore excluded. Association with HLA alleles at 0.05 false discovery rate was found for some 18,000 TCR beta sequences in a later analysis. What TCR beta sequences reportedly achieved was accurate prediction of HLA-A and HLA-B alleles in most subjects.

A remark on this clone: Its antigen is not identified.

V was clipped by 3 bases and J by 0 bases, with 15 bases between them. Germline lookup yields CDR1 KGHSH and CDR2 LQKENI. The CDR3 loop spans 16 amino acids. This TCR was sampled from a man between 35 and 55 years old in good health and CMV-seronegative. The sequencing sample was made of PBMCs. J is TRBJ2-7 and V is TRBV18, with a tentative D call TRBD2 (5 bases). CDR3 nucleotide sequence: TGTGCCAGCTCACCGAACAGCGGAGAAAGCTCCTACGAGCAGTACTTC. Its protein product is CASSPNSGESSYEQYF. Drawing the rest from reference TRBV18 and TRBJ2-7, the complete variable domain is NAGVMQNPRHLVRRRGQEARLRCSPMKGHSHVYWYRQLPEEGLKFMVYLQKENIIDESGMPKERFSAEFPKEGPSILRIQQVVRGDSAAYFCASSPNSGESSYEQYFGPGTRLTVT.